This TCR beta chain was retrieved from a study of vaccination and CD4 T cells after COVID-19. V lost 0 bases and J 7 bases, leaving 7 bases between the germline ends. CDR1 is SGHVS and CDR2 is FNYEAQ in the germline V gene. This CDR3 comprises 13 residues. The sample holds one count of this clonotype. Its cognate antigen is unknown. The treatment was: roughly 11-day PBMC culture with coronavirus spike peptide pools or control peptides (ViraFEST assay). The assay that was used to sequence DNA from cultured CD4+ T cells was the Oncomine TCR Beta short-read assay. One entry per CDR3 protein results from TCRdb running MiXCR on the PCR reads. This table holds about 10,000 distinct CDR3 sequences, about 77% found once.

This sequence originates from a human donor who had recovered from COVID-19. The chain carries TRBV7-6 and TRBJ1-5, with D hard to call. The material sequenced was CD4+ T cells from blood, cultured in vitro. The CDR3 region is CASSLAQRQPQHF. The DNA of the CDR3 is TGTGCCAGCAGCTTAGCACAAAGACAGCCCCAGCATTTT.